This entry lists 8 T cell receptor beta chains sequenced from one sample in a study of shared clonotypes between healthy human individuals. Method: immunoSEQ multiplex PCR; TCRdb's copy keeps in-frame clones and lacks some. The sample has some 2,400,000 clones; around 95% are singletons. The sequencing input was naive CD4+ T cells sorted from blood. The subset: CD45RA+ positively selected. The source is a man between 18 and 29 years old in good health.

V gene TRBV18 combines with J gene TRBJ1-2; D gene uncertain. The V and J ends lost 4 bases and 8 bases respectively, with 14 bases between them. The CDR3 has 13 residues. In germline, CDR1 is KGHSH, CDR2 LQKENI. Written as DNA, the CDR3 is TGTGCCAGCTCACTAGGCCAGGAAGACGGCTACACCTTC. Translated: CASSLGQEDGYTF.

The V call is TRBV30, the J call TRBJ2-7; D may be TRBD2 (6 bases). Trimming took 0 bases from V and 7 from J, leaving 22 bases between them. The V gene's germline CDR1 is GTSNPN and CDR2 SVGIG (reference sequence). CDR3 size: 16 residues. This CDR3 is CAWSVMTASANREQYF. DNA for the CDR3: TGTGCCTGGAGTGTAATGACTGCTAGCGCGAACCGGGAGCAGTACTTC.

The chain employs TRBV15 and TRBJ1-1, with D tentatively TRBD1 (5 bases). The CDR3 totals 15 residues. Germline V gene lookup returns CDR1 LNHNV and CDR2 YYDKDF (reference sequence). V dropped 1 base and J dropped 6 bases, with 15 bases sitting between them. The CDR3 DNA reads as TGTGCCACCAGCAGAGCTCTGTCCGAAGGGGCTGAAGCTTTCTTT. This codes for CATSRALSEGAEAFF.

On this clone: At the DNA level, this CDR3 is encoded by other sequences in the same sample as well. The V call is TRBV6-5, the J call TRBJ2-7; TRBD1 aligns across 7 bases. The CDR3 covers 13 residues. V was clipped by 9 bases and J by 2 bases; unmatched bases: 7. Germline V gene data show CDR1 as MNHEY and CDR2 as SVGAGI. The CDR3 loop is CASRDRATYEQYF. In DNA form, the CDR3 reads TGTGCCAGTAGAGACAGGGCCACCTACGAGCAGTACTTC.

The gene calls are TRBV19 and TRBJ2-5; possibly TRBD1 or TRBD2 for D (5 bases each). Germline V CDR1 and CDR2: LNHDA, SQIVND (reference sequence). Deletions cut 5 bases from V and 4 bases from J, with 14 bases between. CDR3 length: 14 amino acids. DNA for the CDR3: TGTGCCAGTAGTTCCACCGGGGCCATAGAGACCCAGTACTTC. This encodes CASSSTGAIETQYF.

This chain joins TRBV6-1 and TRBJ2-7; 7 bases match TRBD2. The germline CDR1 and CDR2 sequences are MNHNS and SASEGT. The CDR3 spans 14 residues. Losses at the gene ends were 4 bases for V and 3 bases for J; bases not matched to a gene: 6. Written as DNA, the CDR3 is TGTGCCAGCAGTGGGCTAGCGGTAAGCTACGAGCAGTACTTC. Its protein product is CASSGLAVSYEQYF.

In DNA, the CDR3 is TGCGCCAGCAGTCCGACAGGGGTTGGGGAAAAACTGTTTTTT. Protein: CASSPTGVGEKLFF. The rearrangement joins TRBV10-1 to TRBJ1-4, with 8 nucleotides matching TRBD1. V dropped 5 bases and J dropped 8; count of bases not matched to a gene: 7. Germline V gene data show CDR1 as WNHNN and CDR2 as SYGVQD (reference sequence). The CDR3 length is 14 residues.

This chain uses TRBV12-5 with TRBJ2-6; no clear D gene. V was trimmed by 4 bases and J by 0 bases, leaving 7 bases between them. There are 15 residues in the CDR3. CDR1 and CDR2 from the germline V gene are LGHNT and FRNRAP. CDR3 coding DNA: TGTGCTAGTGGTTGGAGAAACTCTGGGGCCAACGTCCTGACTTTC. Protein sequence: CASGWRNSGANVLTF. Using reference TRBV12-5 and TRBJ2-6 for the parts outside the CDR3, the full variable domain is DARVTQTPRHKVTEMGQEVTMRCQPILGHNTVFWYRQTMMQGLELLAYFRNRAPLDDSGMPKDRFSAEMPDATLATLKIQPSEPRDSAVYFCASGWRNSGANVLTFGAGSRLTVL.